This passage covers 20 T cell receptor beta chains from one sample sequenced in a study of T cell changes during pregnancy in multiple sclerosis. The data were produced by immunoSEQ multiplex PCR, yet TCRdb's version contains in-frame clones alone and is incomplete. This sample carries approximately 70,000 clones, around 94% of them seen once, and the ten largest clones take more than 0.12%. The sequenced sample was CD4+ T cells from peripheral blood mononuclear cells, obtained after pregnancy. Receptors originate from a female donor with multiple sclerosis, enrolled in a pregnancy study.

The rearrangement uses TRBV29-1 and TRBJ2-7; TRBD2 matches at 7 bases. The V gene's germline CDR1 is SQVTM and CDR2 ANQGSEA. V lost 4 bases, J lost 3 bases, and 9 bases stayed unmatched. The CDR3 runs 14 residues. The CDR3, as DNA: TGCAGCGTTGGAGGGGACGGGACTAACTACGAGCAGTACTTC. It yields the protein CSVGGDGTNYEQYF.

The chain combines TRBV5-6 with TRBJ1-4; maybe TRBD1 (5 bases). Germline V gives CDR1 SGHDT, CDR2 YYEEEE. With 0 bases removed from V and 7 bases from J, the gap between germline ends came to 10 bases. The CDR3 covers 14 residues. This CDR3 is CASSLDRLSEKLFF. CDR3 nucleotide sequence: TGTGCCAGCAGCTTGGACAGGCTAAGTGAAAAACTGTTTTTT.

The chain's CDR3 is CAWSVIGTDTQYF. In DNA, the CDR3 is TGTGCCTGGAGTGTAATCGGTACAGATACGCAGTATTTT. The chain combines TRBV30 with TRBJ2-3, with unresolved D. Trimming took off 0 bases at V and 3 bases at J, with 7 bases between the two ends. The CDR3 runs to 13 residues. Germline V CDR1 and CDR2: GTSNPN, SVGIG (reference sequence).

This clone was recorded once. This CDR3 reads CSVVKTDFNYGYTF. The DNA of the CDR3 is TGCAGCGTGGTTAAGACAGACTTTAACTATGGCTACACCTTC. The rearrangement links TRBV29-1 to TRBJ1-2; D perhaps matches TRBD1 (5 bases). V shed 6 bases and J shed 1 base, with 15 bases lying between them. The V gene's germline CDR1 is SQVTM and CDR2 ANQGSEA. CDR3 length: 14 residues. The whole variable domain, remainder taken from reference TRBV29-1 and TRBJ1-2, is SAVISQKPSRDICQRGTSLTIQCQVDSQVTMMFWYRQQPGQSLTLIATANQGSEATYESGFVIDKFPISRPNLTFSTLTVSNMSPEDSSIYLCSVVKTDFNYGYTFGSGTRLTVV.

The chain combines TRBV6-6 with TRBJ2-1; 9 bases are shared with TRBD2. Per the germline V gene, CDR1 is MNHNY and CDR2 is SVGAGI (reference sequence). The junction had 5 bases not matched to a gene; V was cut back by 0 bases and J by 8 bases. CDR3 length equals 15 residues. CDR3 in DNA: TGTGCCAGCAGTTACTCGTTGGTAGCGGGAGATGAGCAGTTCTTC. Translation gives CASSYSLVAGDEQFF.

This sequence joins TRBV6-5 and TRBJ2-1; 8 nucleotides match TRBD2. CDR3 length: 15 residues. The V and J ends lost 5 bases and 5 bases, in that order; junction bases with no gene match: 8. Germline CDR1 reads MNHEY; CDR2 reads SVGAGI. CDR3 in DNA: TGTGCCAGCAGTACACTAGCGGTTCGGGACAATGAGCAGTTCTTC. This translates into CASSTLAVRDNEQFF.

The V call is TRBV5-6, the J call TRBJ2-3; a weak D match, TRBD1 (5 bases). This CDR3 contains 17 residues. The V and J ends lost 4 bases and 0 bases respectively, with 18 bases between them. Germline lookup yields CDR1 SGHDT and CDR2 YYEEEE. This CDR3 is CASSPDRLSSSTDTQYF. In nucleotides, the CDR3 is TGTGCCAGCAGCCCCGACAGACTGTCGTCTAGCACAGATACGCAGTATTTT.

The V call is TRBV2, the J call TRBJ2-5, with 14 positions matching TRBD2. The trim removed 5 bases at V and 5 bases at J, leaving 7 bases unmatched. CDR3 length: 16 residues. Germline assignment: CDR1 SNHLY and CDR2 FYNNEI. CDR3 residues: CASSQNGLAGGETQYF. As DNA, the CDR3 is TGTGCCAGCAGTCAAAACGGACTAGCGGGGGGTGAGACCCAGTACTTC.

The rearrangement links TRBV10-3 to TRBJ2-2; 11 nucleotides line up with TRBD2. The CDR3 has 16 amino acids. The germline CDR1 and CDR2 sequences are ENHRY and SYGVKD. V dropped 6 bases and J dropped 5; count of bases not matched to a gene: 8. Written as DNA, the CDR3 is TGTGCCATCAGCCCGACTAGCGGGACCCAGACCGGGGAGCTGTTTTTT. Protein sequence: CAISPTSGTQTGELFF.

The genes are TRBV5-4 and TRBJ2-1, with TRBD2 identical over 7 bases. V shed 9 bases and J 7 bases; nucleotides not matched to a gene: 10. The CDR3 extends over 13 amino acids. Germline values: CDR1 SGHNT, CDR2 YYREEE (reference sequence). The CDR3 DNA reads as TGTGCCACCCAGACTAGCTTGGTAAATGAGCAGTTCTTC. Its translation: CATQTSLVNEQFF.

As DNA, the CDR3 is TGTGCCAGCAGTACGGGGACTAGCTCCCCCGAGCAGTACTTC. Protein sequence: CASSTGTSSPEQYF. The rearrangement links TRBV6-6 to TRBJ2-7, with TRBD2 matching over 9 bases. With V trimmed by 5 bases and J by 6 bases, 8 bases remained unmatched. Per the germline V gene, CDR1 is MNHNY and CDR2 is SVGAGI (reference sequence). The CDR3 loop spans 14 amino acids.

The CDR3 coding sequence is TGTGCCAGCAGCTTAGGGCTAGCGGAGGTAGGAGAGCAGTTCTTC. The encoded protein is CASSLGLAEVGEQFF. The J gene is TRBJ2-1, the V gene TRBV7-2, with 7 bases lining up with TRBD2. Unmatched junction bases numbered 10, after V lost 1 base and J lost 10 bases. Germline CDR1 and CDR2: SGHTA and FQGNSA. This CDR3 has 15 residues.

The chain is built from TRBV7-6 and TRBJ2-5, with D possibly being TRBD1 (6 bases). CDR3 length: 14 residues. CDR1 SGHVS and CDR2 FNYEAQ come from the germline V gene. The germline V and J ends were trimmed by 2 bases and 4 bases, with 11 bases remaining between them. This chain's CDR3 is CASSLQGSRETQYF. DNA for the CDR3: TGTGCCAGCAGCTTACAGGGGAGTCGAGAGACCCAGTACTTC. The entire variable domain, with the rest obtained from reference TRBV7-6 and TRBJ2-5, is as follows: GAGVSQSPRYKVTKRGQDVALRCDPISGHVSLYWYRQALGQGPEFLTYFNYEAQQDKSGLPNDRFSAERPEGSISTLTIQRTEQRDSAMYRCASSLQGSRETQYFGPGTRLLVL.

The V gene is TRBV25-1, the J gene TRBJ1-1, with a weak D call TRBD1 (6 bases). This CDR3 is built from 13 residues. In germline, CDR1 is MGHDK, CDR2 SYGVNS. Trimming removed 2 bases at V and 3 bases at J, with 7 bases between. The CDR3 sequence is CASSETGHTEAFF. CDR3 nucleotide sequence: TGTGCCAGCAGTGAAACAGGGCACACTGAAGCTTTCTTT.

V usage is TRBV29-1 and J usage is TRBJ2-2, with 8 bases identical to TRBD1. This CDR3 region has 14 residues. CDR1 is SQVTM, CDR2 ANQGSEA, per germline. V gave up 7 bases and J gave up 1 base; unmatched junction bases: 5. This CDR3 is CSAGQGGNTGELFF. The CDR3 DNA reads TGCAGCGCTGGACAGGGTGGGAACACCGGGGAGCTGTTTTTT.

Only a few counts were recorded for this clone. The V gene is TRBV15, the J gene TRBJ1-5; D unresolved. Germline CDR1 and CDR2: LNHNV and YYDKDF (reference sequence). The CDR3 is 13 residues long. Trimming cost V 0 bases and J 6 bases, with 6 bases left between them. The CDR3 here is CATSREGAQPQHF. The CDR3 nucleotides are TGTGCCACCAGCAGAGAAGGAGCTCAGCCCCAGCATTTT.

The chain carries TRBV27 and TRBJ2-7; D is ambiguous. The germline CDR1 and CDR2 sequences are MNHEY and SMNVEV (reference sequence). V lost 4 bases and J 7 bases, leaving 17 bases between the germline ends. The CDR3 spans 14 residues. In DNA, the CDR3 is TGTGCCAGCAGTTCGGCCAGGCCTTGGGCAGAGCAGTACTTC. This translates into CASSSARPWAEQYF.

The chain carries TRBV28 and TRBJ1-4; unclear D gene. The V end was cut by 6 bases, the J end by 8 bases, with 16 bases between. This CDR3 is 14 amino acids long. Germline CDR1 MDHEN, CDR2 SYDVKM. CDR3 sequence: CASSPSPRREKLFF. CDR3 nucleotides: TGTGCCAGCAGCCCCAGTCCCCGGCGGGAAAAACTGTTTTTT.

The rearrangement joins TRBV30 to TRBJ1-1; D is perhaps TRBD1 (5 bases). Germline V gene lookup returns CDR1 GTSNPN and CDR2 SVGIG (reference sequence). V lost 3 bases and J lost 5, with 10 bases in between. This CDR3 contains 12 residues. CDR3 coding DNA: TGTGCCTGGAGAGGGGTGCGTACTGAAGCTTTCTTT. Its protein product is CAWRGVRTEAFF.

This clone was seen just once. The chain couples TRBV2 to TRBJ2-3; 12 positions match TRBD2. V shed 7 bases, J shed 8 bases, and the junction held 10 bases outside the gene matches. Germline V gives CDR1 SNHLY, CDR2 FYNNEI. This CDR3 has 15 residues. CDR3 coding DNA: TGTGCCAGCACCAGAAGGACTAGCGGGACCTCTACGCAGTATTTT. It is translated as CASTRRTSGTSTQYF. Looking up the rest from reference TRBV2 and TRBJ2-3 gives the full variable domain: EPEVTQTPSHQVTQMGQEVILRCVPISNHLYFYWYRQILGQKVEFLVSFYNNEISEKSEIFDDQFSVERPDGSNFTLKIRSTKLEDSAMYFCASTRRTSGTSTQYFGPGTRLTVL.